These 19 T cell receptor beta chains share one sample of origin, sequenced in a study of blood T cell repertoires in COVID-19. Profiled with immunoSEQ multiplex PCR; TCRdb holds only in-frame clones, not every one. The table lists more than 90,000 clones, less than 85% of them singletons. Sequencing was performed on peripheral blood. The source of these receptors is a woman aged 70-85 years with active or convalescent COVID-19.

The table lists this clone with a count of one. The chain recombines TRBV3-1 (or the pseudogene TRBV3-2) with TRBJ2-6; D perhaps matches TRBD2 (5 bases). The germline V gene encodes CDR1 LGHDT and CDR2 YNNKEL (reference sequence). Trimming removed 5 bases from V and 8 bases from J, with 10 bases in between. CDR3 size: 13 residues. The CDR3 DNA follows: TGTGCCAGCAGCACCCTGGACTCCAACGTCCTGACTTTC. Encoded protein: CASSTLDSNVLTF.

The chain employs TRBV30 and TRBJ1-1; no clear D. This CDR3 comprises 12 residues. From germline, CDR1 is GTSNPN and CDR2 SVGIG (reference sequence). The ends were cut back, 4 bases at V and 5 bases at J, with 11 bases in the middle. CDR3 residues: CAWKREGTEAFF. The CDR3 nucleotides read TGTGCCTGGAAGAGGGAAGGAACTGAAGCTTTCTTT.

The V call is TRBV6-5, the J call TRBJ1-2; perhaps TRBD1 as D (6 bases). V gave up 6 bases and J gave up 1 base, with 12 bases separating them. The germline V gene has CDR1 MNHEY and CDR2 SVGAGI. The CDR3 extends over 14 amino acids. DNA for the CDR3: TGTGCCAGCAGCTTCTCAGGGGTTAACTATGGCTACACCTTC. Its protein is CASSFSGVNYGYTF.

The count of this clone is one. This chain connects TRBV23-1 to TRBJ2-7, with 7 positions matching TRBD1. TRBV23-1 is marked as an open reading frame, function uncertain. There are 14 residues in the CDR3. Losses at the gene ends were 6 bases for V and 2 bases for J; bases not matched to a gene: 7. The CDR3 DNA is TGCGCCAGCAGCCGGGACAGTAGAGCCTACGAGCAGTACTTC. As protein: CASSRDSRAYEQYF.

V gene TRBV3-1 (or the pseudogene TRBV3-2) combines with J gene TRBJ1-1, with a weak D call TRBD1 (5 bases). Trimming stripped 0 bases from V and 2 bases from J, with 7 bases between. This CDR3 has 14 residues. Looked up from germline, CDR1 is LGHDT and CDR2 is YNNKEL (reference sequence). The CDR3 DNA follows: TGTGCCAGCAGCCAAGATGGGGCCAACACTGAAGCTTTCTTT. It encodes CASSQDGANTEAFF.

The chain links TRBV27 to TRBJ2-7; 7 bases are a match to TRBD2. Trimming took 3 bases from V and 5 from J; bases not matched to a gene: 7. The CDR3 is 14 residues long. Germline CDR1 MNHEY, CDR2 SMNVEV (reference sequence). The CDR3: CASSFGGRVDEQYF. The DNA of the CDR3 is TGTGCCAGCAGTTTTGGGGGGAGGGTGGACGAGCAGTACTTC.

The chain couples TRBV28 to TRBJ1-3; a weak D match, TRBD1 (5 bases). From germline, CDR1 is MDHEN and CDR2 SYDVKM. Trimming removed 2 bases from V and 4 bases from J, with 9 bases in between. CDR3 size: 14 residues. The CDR3 bases are TGTGCCAGCAGTTTAGAAGGGGTGGGAAACACCATATATTTT. Its protein is CASSLEGVGNTIYF.

The chain joins TRBV24-1 to TRBJ1-2, with a tentative D call TRBD1 (5 bases). Trimming stripped 9 bases from V and 8 bases from J, with 12 bases between. This CDR3 region has 11 residues. Germline-derived CDR1 and CDR2 are KGHDR and SFDVKD. CDR3 protein: CATRRARGYTF. The DNA of the CDR3 is TGTGCCACCCGCAGGGCACGGGGCTACACCTTC.

The chain combines TRBV7-9 with TRBJ2-2; the D gene is possibly TRBD1 (6 bases). Trimming removed 5 bases from V and 7 bases from J, with 14 bases in between. Germline V gene lookup returns CDR1 SEHNR and CDR2 FQNEAQ (reference sequence). The CDR3 runs 14 residues. The CDR3 DNA follows: TGTGCCAGCAGCCTACAGGGAAGTCACGGGGAGCTGTTTTTT. This sequence encodes CASSLQGSHGELFF.

The J gene is TRBJ2-7, the V gene TRBV19, with D perhaps TRBD2 (5 bases). This CDR3 comprises 13 residues. Germline CDR1 is LNHDA and CDR2 is SQIVND (reference sequence). Trimming left V 3 bases short and J 7 bases short, with 13 bases between. The CDR3 spells CASSIPGRREQYF. The CDR3 nucleotides are TGTGCCAGTAGTATTCCGGGAAGGCGGGAGCAGTACTTC. Full variable domain (missing parts from reference TRBV19 and TRBJ2-7): DGGITQSPKYLFRKEGQNVTLSCEQNLNHDAMYWYRQDPGQGLRLIYYSQIVNDFQKGDIAEGYSVSREKKESFPLTVTSAQKNPTAFYLCASSIPGRREQYFGPGTRLTVT.

The chain links TRBV7-6 to TRBJ2-3, with 8 bases aligning to TRBD2. V shed 1 base, J shed 0 bases, and the junction held 6 bases outside the gene matches. CDR3 length: 17 amino acids. Germline loops: CDR1 SGHVS, CDR2 FNYEAQ. The CDR3: CASSLGISGTSTDTQYF. The CDR3 DNA reads TGTGCCAGCAGCTTAGGAATTAGCGGGACTAGCACAGATACGCAGTATTTT.

The J gene is TRBJ1-5, the V gene TRBV7-9, with TRBD1 matching 8 bases. Trimming at V came to 1 base and at J to 5 bases, leaving 10 bases not matched to a gene. Germline CDR1 reads SEHNR; CDR2 reads FQNEAQ (reference sequence). The CDR3 is made up of 17 amino acids. CDR3 DNA: TGTGCCAGCAGCTTAGGGACAGGGACTTCTTTTTATCAGCCCCAGCATTTT. This translates into CASSLGTGTSFYQPQHF.

V is TRBV6-5 and J is TRBJ2-2; perhaps TRBD2 as D (6 bases). CDR3 length equals 15 residues. The ends were cut back, 0 bases at V and 7 bases at J, with 12 bases in the middle. CDR1 and CDR2 from the germline V gene are MNHEY and SVGAGI. CDR3 coding DNA: TGTGCCAGCAGTTACTCCGTCGGGGGTGGCGGGGAGCTGTTTTTT. The encoded protein is CASSYSVGGGGELFF.

This clone is a singleton in its sample. The V and J genes are TRBV6-1 and TRBJ1-2, with D perhaps TRBD1 (6 bases). CDR1 is MNHNS, CDR2 SASEGT, per germline. Deletions cut 1 base from V and 4 bases from J, with 7 bases between. CDR3 size: 13 residues. CDR3 in amino acids: CASSEGTAYGYTF. In nucleotides, the CDR3 is TGTGCCAGCAGTGAAGGGACAGCCTATGGCTACACCTTC.

The CDR3 protein is CASSYQGNTEAFF. The CDR3, as DNA: TGTGCCAGCAGTTACCAGGGGAACACTGAAGCTTTCTTT. V usage is TRBV6-5 and J usage is TRBJ1-1; D is perhaps TRBD1 (5 bases). This CDR3 is built from 13 residues. V gave up 2 bases and J gave up 1 base, with 5 bases separating them. The V gene's germline CDR1 is MNHEY and CDR2 SVGAGI.

The chain uses TRBV19 and TRBJ1-1; TRBD1 might be the D (5 bases). The germline V and J ends were trimmed by 1 base and 5 bases, with 8 bases remaining between them. From germline, CDR1 is LNHDA and CDR2 SQIVND (reference sequence). The CDR3 sequence is 13 residues long. This CDR3 is CASSIGRQTEAFF. Here the CDR3 DNA reads TGTGCCAGTAGTATAGGAAGACAGACTGAAGCTTTCTTT.

The rearrangement links TRBV6-6 to TRBJ1-1, with 7 positions matching TRBD1. CDR1 is MNHNY and CDR2 is SVGAGI in the germline V gene (reference sequence). V gave up 8 bases and J gave up 3 bases; unmatched junction bases: 9. This CDR3 contains 14 residues. The chain's CDR3 is CASALTGMDTEAFF. CDR3 bases: TGTGCCAGCGCCTTGACAGGGATGGACACTGAAGCTTTCTTT.

The rearrangement uses TRBV3-1 (or the pseudogene TRBV3-2) and TRBJ1-1; TRBD1 matches at 8 bases. V lost 5 bases to trimming and J lost 1 base; unmatched junction nucleotides: 3. The CDR3 runs 14 residues. CDR1 is LGHDT and CDR2 is YNNKEL in the germline V gene (reference sequence). The CDR3 sequence: CASSDRGANTEAFF. For the CDR3, the DNA is TGTGCCAGCAGCGACAGGGGTGCGAACACTGAAGCTTTCTTT.

This clone was seen more than once but under ten times. The J gene is TRBJ1-1, the V gene TRBV29-1; 7 bases fit TRBD1. This CDR3 spans 13 amino acids. Unmatched junction bases numbered 4, after V lost 4 bases and J lost 2 bases. Per germline, CDR1 SQVTM and CDR2 ANQGSEA. CDR3 nucleotide sequence: TGCAGCGTTGGACAGGGACGCAACACTGAAGCTTTCTTT. It translates to CSVGQGRNTEAFF. The full variable domain, its missing parts supplied by reference TRBV29-1 and TRBJ1-1, is SAVISQKPSRDICQRGTSLTIQCQVDSQVTMMFWYRQQPGQSLTLIATANQGSEATYESGFVIDKFPISRPNLTFSTLTVSNMSPEDSSIYLCSVGQGRNTEAFFGQGTRLTVV.